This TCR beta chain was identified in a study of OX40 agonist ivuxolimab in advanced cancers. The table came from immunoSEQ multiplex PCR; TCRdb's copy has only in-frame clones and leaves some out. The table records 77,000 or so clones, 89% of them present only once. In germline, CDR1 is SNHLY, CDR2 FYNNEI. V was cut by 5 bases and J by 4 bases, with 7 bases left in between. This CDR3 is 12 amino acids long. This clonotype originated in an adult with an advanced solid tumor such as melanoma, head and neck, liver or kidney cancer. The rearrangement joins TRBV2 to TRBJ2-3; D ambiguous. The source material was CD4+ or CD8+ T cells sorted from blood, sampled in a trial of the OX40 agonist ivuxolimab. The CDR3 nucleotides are TGTGCCAGCAGTTCGAATGCAGATACGCAGTATTTT. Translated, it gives CASSSNADTQYF.